This T cell receptor beta chain appears in the sequencing data of a study of CD8 T cells in ankylosing spondylitis. Overall study results and limits: Researchers report that disease-linked clones proved CD8+ and relatively rare in peripheral blood. Reportedly, matched ankylosing spondylitis synovial fluid was significantly enriched for disease-linked clones. Eight highly homologous variants formed a TCR beta motif that appeared characteristic of ankylosing spondylitis blood.

MiXCR was run by TCRdb on the 5' RACE reads, yielding one entry per CDR3 protein. The data contain 700,000 to 850,000 distinct CDR3 sequences, about 11% of them singletons. Many counts were recorded for this clonotype. Its antigen is still unknown. Trimming removed 7 bases from V and 1 base from J, with 7 bases in between. This CDR3 is 11 amino acids long. Germline V lookup: CDR1 DFQATT, CDR2 SNEGSKA (reference sequence). Sequencing input: blood, either unsorted or a sorted T cell fraction (not recorded which). The chain joins TRBV20-1 to TRBJ1-1, with D possibly TRBD1 on 6 matching bases. This TCR was sampled from a male donor with ankylosing spondylitis. CDR3 coding DNA: TGCAGTGAAGGGGGGAACACTGAAGCTTTCTTT. Translation: CSEGGNTEAFF.